This is a list of T cell receptor beta chains from one sample in a study of T-cell memory formation after mild COVID-19. TCRdb re-derived calls from the 5' RACE reads in MiXCR, one entry per CDR3 protein. Seen here are about 260,000 distinct CDR3 sequences, 8% to 9% observed once, and the top ten hold 20% to 25%. Sample: PBMCs or a T cell subset sorted from them (not recorded which). The receptors come from a man between 18 and 29 years old who had mild COVID-19 (a few samples of this study predate the infection). Cell type and time point are not known. Each CDR3 is given without its conserved first and last residue. Each record gives: CDR3 length, V gene, D gene, CDR3 protein. A D gene is named only where the DNA matches it firmly.

len: 9; v_gene: TRBV12-3/TRBV12-4; d_gene: .; CDR3aa: ASQGGTEAF
len: 9; v_gene: TRBV7-2; d_gene: .; CDR3aa: ASSLIPPVF
len: 12; v_gene: TRBV5-1; d_gene: TRBD1; CDR3aa: ASSPGQGPDTQY
len: 12; v_gene: TRBV5-1; d_gene: .; CDR3aa: ASSQTGDSQPQH
len: 13; v_gene: TRBV5-1; d_gene: .; CDR3aa: ASSRWTANTGELF
len: 16; v_gene: TRBV7-2; d_gene: TRBD1; CDR3aa: ASSYPPGGQGTRETQY
len: 11; v_gene: TRBV5-1; d_gene: .; CDR3aa: ASSYSYNSPLH
len: 12; v_gene: TRBV29-1; d_gene: .; CDR3aa: SGQTVGIYNEQF
len: 9; v_gene: TRBV20-1; d_gene: .; CDR3aa: SAGTRYEQY
len: 14; v_gene: TRBV6-2/TRBV6-3; d_gene: .; CDR3aa: ASNRHSRTMNTEAF